The 15 T cell receptor beta chains below all came from one sample that was sequenced in a study of T-cell reconstitution after alpha-beta-depleted transplantation in children (TCRdb year 2016). The treatment or condition label, as the study defines it: allogeneic hematopoietic cell transplantation with graft depleted of TCRalphabeta T cells and CD19 B cells. Library generation was performed with PCR. Sequencer: Illumina HiSeq 2500. TCR library preparation used molecular barcoding, with unique molecular identifiers applied to normalize quantification of the TCRbeta repertoire. TCRdb itself trimmed the public reads at Q25 with fastp, ran MiXCR and retained productive beta chains. Each entry is one CDR3 protein sequence, shown with its most common DNA and genes. This sample lists 580,000 or so distinct CDR3 sequences; approximately 22% were detected once. In total, the top ten clones hold 11% to 15% of the sample.

The sequenced sample was PBMCs, mostly from graft donor cells, obtained 360 days after TCRalphabeta/CD19-depleted stem cell transplant. These receptors originate from a boy younger than two who had a stem cell transplant for acute myeloid leukemia, so the T cells may come from the graft donor.

This chain connects TRBV6-5 to TRBJ2-2; the match to TRBD2 covers 9 bases. The ends lost 4 bases at V and 0 bases at J; junction bases unmatched: 6. The length of the CDR3 is 17 residues. Germline lookup yields CDR1 MNHEY and CDR2 SVGAGI. Here the CDR3 DNA reads TGTGCCAGCAGTTCCTCGAGCGGGGGGTCGAACACCGGGGAGCTGTTTTTT. As protein: CASSSSSGGSNTGELFF.

Turning to this clonotype: Just one base apart from a much larger clone, this may be a read error. The chain combines TRBV9 with TRBJ2-1; D gene unclear. Germline CDR1 reads SGDLS; CDR2 reads YYNGEE. This CDR3 is built from 11 residues. The ends were cut back, 0 bases at V and 7 bases at J, with 2 bases in the middle. The CDR3 here is CASSVDNEQFF. Written as DNA, the CDR3 is TGTGCCAGCAGCGTAGATAATGAGCAGTTCTTC.

This chain joins TRBV5-1 and TRBJ2-2; D assignment may be TRBD1 or TRBD2 (5 bases each). This CDR3 region has 12 residues. Germline V CDR1 and CDR2: SGHRS, YFSETQ. The germline V and J ends were trimmed by 6 bases and 6 bases, with 9 bases remaining between them. CDR3 residues: CASTVGAGELFF. Written as DNA, the CDR3 is TGCGCCAGCACTGTGGGGGCCGGGGAGCTGTTTTTT.

The chain uses TRBV27 and TRBJ2-1, with 8 bases that match TRBD2. Germline V gene sequence: CDR1 MNHEY, CDR2 SMNVEV (reference sequence). V gave up 5 bases and J gave up 8 bases; unmatched junction bases: 11. This CDR3 spans 15 amino acids. CDR3 DNA sequence: TGTGCCAGCAGTCTCGGGGGGGCCGAGGGGCATGAGCAGTTCTTC. Its translation is CASSLGGAEGHEQFF.

The rearrangement links TRBV4-3 to TRBJ2-2; D may be TRBD2 (7 bases). Trimming cost V 5 bases and J 5 bases, with 12 bases left between them. Germline lookup yields CDR1 LGHNA and CDR2 YSLEER. There are 14 residues in the CDR3. The CDR3 is CASSKRGGTGELFF. The CDR3 coding sequence is TGCGCCAGCAGCAAGAGGGGGGGGACCGGGGAGCTGTTTTTT.

This chain connects TRBV19 to TRBJ2-6; a possible D gene is TRBD1 (5 bases). V was trimmed by 2 bases and J by 0 bases, leaving 8 bases between them. Germline V CDR1 and CDR2: LNHDA, SQIVND (reference sequence). The CDR3 extends over 16 amino acids. CDR3 amino acids: CASSITGFSGANVLTF. Here the CDR3 DNA reads TGTGCCAGTAGTATAACAGGTTTCTCTGGGGCCAACGTCCTGACTTTC. Together with reference TRBV19 and TRBJ2-6, the CDR3 gives the full variable domain: DGGITQSPKYLFRKEGQNVTLSCEQNLNHDAMYWYRQDPGQGLRLIYYSQIVNDFQKGDIAEGYSVSREKKESFPLTVTSAQKNPTAFYLCASSITGFSGANVLTFGAGSRLTVL.

This clonotype was found a few times. The chain links TRBV5-1 to TRBJ2-2; unclear D gene. In germline, CDR1 is SGHRS, CDR2 YFSETQ. Trimming left V 3 bases short and J 8 bases short, with 14 bases between. CDR3 length: 14 residues. CDR3 nucleotide sequence: TGCGCCAGCAGCTCGAGACCCCCGAGTGGGGAGCTGTTTTTT. It translates to CASSSRPPSGELFF.

The rearrangement links TRBV18 to TRBJ1-1; D possibly corresponds to TRBD1 (6 bases). This CDR3 has 14 amino acids. V was shortened by 2 bases and J by 3 bases, with 10 bases between the two germline ends. In germline, CDR1 is KGHSH, CDR2 LQKENI. As DNA, the CDR3 is TGTGCCAGCTCACCAGGGTCAGGGGACACTGAAGCTTTCTTT. Translated: CASSPGSGDTEAFF. Full variable domain (outside the CDR3, taken from reference TRBV18 and TRBJ1-1): NAGVMQNPRHLVRRRGQEARLRCSPMKGHSHVYWYRQLPEEGLKFMVYLQKENIIDESGMPKERFSAEFPKEGPSILRIQQVVRGDSAAYFCASSPGSGDTEAFFGQGTRLTVV.

The chain uses TRBV20-1 and TRBJ1-1; TRBD1 might be the D (6 bases). Germline V lookup: CDR1 DFQATT, CDR2 SNEGSKA (reference sequence). With 0 bases removed from V and 4 bases from J, the gap between germline ends came to 12 bases. CDR3 size: 14 residues. The CDR3, as DNA: TGCAGTGCTAGAGAAGGAGGGGGGGTCACTGAAGCTTTCTTT. Its protein is CSAREGGGVTEAFF.

This clonotype was seen ten or more times. The chain is built from TRBV29-1 and TRBJ1-5; D is unresolved. Germline lookup yields CDR1 SQVTM and CDR2 ANQGSEA. The V end was cut by 7 bases, the J end by 6 bases, with 13 bases between. This CDR3 spans 12 amino acids. CDR3 sequence: CSAGSGGQPQHF. The CDR3 region has the DNA TGCAGCGCTGGAAGTGGAGGTCAGCCCCAGCATTTT. Complete variable domain (other parts from reference TRBV29-1 and TRBJ1-5): SAVISQKPSRDICQRGTSLTIQCQVDSQVTMMFWYRQQPGQSLTLIATANQGSEATYESGFVIDKFPISRPNLTFSTLTVSNMSPEDSSIYLCSAGSGGQPQHFGDGTRLSIL.

The chain couples TRBV4-3 to TRBJ1-2; maybe TRBD1 (5 bases). The CDR3 length is 13 residues. The V gene lost 3 bases and the J gene lost 8 bases, with 13 bases spanning the gap. Per germline, CDR1 LGHNA and CDR2 YSLEER. The DNA of the CDR3 is TGCGCCAGCAGCCAGGCAGGGTCCGGAGGCTACACCTTC. As protein: CASSQAGSGGYTF.

This clonotype was recorded many times. J is TRBJ2-3 and V is TRBV7-2; 11 bases agree with TRBD2. CDR1 SGHTA and CDR2 FQGNSA come from the germline V gene. V dropped 3 bases and J dropped 2; count of bases not matched to a gene: 4. The CDR3 runs to 16 residues. The CDR3 coding sequence is TGTGCCAGCAGCTTGACTAGCGGGGCCTCCACAGATACGCAGTATTTT. It codes for CASSLTSGASTDTQYF. The whole variable domain, remainder taken from reference TRBV7-2 and TRBJ2-3, is GAGVSQSPSNKVTEKGKDVELRCDPISGHTALYWYRQSLGQGLEFLIYFQGNSAPDKSGLPSDRFSAERTGGSVSTLTIQRTQQEDSAVYLCASSLTSGASTDTQYFGPGTRLTVL.

J is TRBJ2-5 and V is TRBV20-1; 11 bases are shared with TRBD2. The V gene's germline CDR1 is DFQATT and CDR2 SNEGSKA (reference sequence). The ends lost 2 bases at V and 0 bases at J; junction bases unmatched: 8. The CDR3 totals 17 residues. The CDR3 is CSARLTSGGSYQETQYF. The DNA for the CDR3 is TGCAGTGCTAGACTCACTAGCGGGGGCTCGTACCAAGAGACCCAGTACTTC.

This clonotype was observed at least ten times. The rearrangement joins TRBV29-1 to TRBJ2-3; 9 nucleotides match TRBD1. After removal of 6 bases from V and 2 bases from J, the junction contained 9 bases not matched to a gene. The CDR3 contains 15 residues. From germline, CDR1 is SQVTM and CDR2 ANQGSEA. CDR3 in amino acids: CSVGQGRHNTDTQYF. The CDR3, as DNA: TGCAGCGTGGGACAGGGCCGACACAACACAGATACGCAGTATTTT.

The rearrangement joins TRBV7-6 to TRBJ2-5; D may be TRBD2 (5 bases). With 5 bases removed from V and 2 bases from J, the gap between germline ends came to 15 bases. CDR1 SGHVS and CDR2 FNYEAQ come from the germline V gene. The CDR3 totals 15 residues. The CDR3 reads CASSPQLDSQETQYF. Here the CDR3 DNA reads TGTGCCAGCAGCCCACAACTAGATTCTCAAGAGACCCAGTACTTC.